Shown below are 27 T cell receptor beta chains from a single sample sequenced in a study of blood T cells in healthy people across ages. Sample-barcoded 5' priming and a J-beta primer mix drove a second PCR of 7 to 11 cycles. MiXCR was run by TCRdb on the 5' RACE reads, yielding one entry per CDR3 protein. The top ten clones hold around 24% of a sample with 540,000 or so distinct CDR3 sequences, 47% of them seen once. Sequenced material: blood. The receptors originated from an older man in good health.

A few counts support this clonotype. V and J are TRBV7-2 and TRBJ2-5; 7 bases fit TRBD2. This CDR3 region has 13 residues. Germline V gene data show CDR1 as SGHTA and CDR2 as FQGNSA. The ends lost 5 bases at V and 13 bases at J; junction bases unmatched: 13. This CDR3 reads CASSVTPLAEWYF. In nucleotides, the CDR3 is TGTGCCAGCAGCGTTACCCCGCTAGCGGAGTGGTACTTC.

This clonotype was observed a few times. The chain couples TRBV2 to TRBJ1-2, with D tentatively TRBD1 (5 bases). CDR1 is SNHLY and CDR2 is FYNNEI in the germline V gene. The ends were cut back, 2 bases at V and 8 bases at J, with 9 bases in the middle. The CDR3 has 12 residues. Written as DNA, the CDR3 is TGTGCCAGCAGTGAAACCCGACAGGGCTACACCTTC. It is translated as CASSETRQGYTF.

V and J are TRBV15 and TRBJ2-6, with D perhaps matching TRBD1 (6 bases). The CDR3 spans 17 residues. CDR1 LNHNV and CDR2 YYDKDF come from the germline V gene (reference sequence). V was trimmed by 1 base and J by 2 bases, leaving 12 bases between them. CDR3 protein: CATSRVAGEPGANVLTF. The CDR3 nucleotides read TGTGCCACCAGCAGAGTGGCAGGGGAACCTGGGGCCAACGTCCTGACTTTC.

The chain has TRBV7-2 and TRBJ2-1, with 7 bases fitting TRBD2. Unmatched junction bases numbered 8, after V lost 4 bases and J lost 2 bases. The CDR3 length is 16 residues. Germline assignment: CDR1 SGHTA and CDR2 FQGNSA. CDR3 loop: CASSSEAGRAYNEQFF. DNA for the CDR3: TGTGCCAGCAGCTCCGAAGCGGGGAGGGCCTACAATGAGCAGTTCTTC.

This clonotype was counted only a few times. The chain links TRBV6-6 to TRBJ2-2, with 9 nucleotides matching TRBD1. This CDR3 is built from 15 residues. CDR1 is MNHNY and CDR2 is SVGAGI in the germline V gene (reference sequence). V dropped 2 bases and J dropped 3; count of bases not matched to a gene: 1. This chain's CDR3 is CASSYGQGHTGELFF. CDR3 bases: TGTGCCAGCAGTTACGGACAGGGGCACACCGGGGAGCTGTTTTTT.

The V and J genes are TRBV7-3 and TRBJ2-3, with D possibly TRBD1 on 6 matching bases. The CDR3 extends over 16 amino acids. Germline values: CDR1 SGHTA, CDR2 FQGTGA. The V end lost 5 bases, the J end lost 0 bases, and 15 bases lay between the germline ends. CDR3: CASSVTRDTSTDTQYF. CDR3 nucleotides: TGTGCCAGCAGCGTTACCCGGGACACCAGCACAGATACGCAGTATTTT.

The chain uses TRBV4-2 and TRBJ1-5; D possibly corresponds to TRBD1 (5 bases). Deletions cut 4 bases from V and 2 bases from J, with 15 bases between. The CDR3 runs 16 residues. CDR1 and CDR2 from the germline V gene are LGHNA and YNFKEQ. For the CDR3, the DNA is TGTGCCAGCAGCCCCCGCCCCGGGGGTGGCAATCAGCCCCAGCATTTT. Its translation is CASSPRPGGGNQPQHF.

This clonotype was detected ten times or more. The V gene is TRBV6-6, the J gene TRBJ2-1, with a weak D call TRBD2 (5 bases). The germline CDR1 and CDR2 sequences are MNHNY and SVGAGI (reference sequence). V lost 0 bases and J 7 bases, leaving 13 bases between the germline ends. This CDR3 comprises 15 residues. This chain's CDR3 is CASSYSRVASNEQFF. In DNA, the CDR3 is TGTGCCAGCAGTTACTCGAGAGTAGCGTCGAATGAGCAGTTCTTC.

This clonotype was recorded at least ten times. The chain is built from TRBV6-6 and TRBJ1-5; 7 bases align to TRBD1. Germline CDR1 is MNHNY and CDR2 is SVGAGI (reference sequence). The CDR3 is 16 amino acids. Trimming at V came to 4 bases and at J to 2 bases, leaving 8 bases not matched to a gene. CDR3 loop: CASSFEGAIGNQPQHF. CDR3 nucleotides: TGTGCCAGCAGTTTTGAGGGGGCAATTGGCAATCAGCCCCAGCATTTT.

Note on this clonotype: A junction boundary mismatches the germline segment, possibly from a read error. The chain is built from TRBV6-1 and TRBJ2-5, with D possibly matching TRBD1 (5 bases). Germline V gene lookup returns CDR1 MNHNS and CDR2 SASEGT. The CDR3 covers 15 residues. As DNA, the CDR3 is TGTGTCAGCAGCAAATCCAGGGCTGTCCAAGAGACCCAGTACTTC. It specifies CVSSKSRAVQETQYF.

The chain has TRBV2 and TRBJ1-2, with D unresolved. The CDR3 covers 12 residues. The V and J ends lost 6 bases and 2 bases respectively, with 7 bases between them. Germline CDR1 is SNHLY and CDR2 is FYNNEI. The DNA of the CDR3 is TGTGCCAGCAGAAGCAAGAACTATGGCTACACCTTC. Translation: CASRSKNYGYTF.

Turning to this clonotype: A read error may be the cause here, since a much bigger clone is one base away. The chain carries TRBV6-5 and TRBJ1-1; the D gene is possibly TRBD1 (5 bases). This CDR3 spans 14 amino acids. Germline values: CDR1 MNHEY, CDR2 SVGAGI. Trimming stripped 8 bases from V and 6 bases from J, with 19 bases between. The CDR3 spells CASDPGGGSAEAFF. CDR3 coding DNA: TGTGCCAGCGACCCGGGCGGGGGGTCGGCTGAAGCTTTCTTT.

This chain joins TRBV12-3 or TRBV12-4 and TRBJ2-3; 11 bases are a match to TRBD2. This CDR3 is built from 13 residues. The V and J ends lost 8 bases and 6 bases, in that order; junction bases with no gene match: 4. The CDR3 protein is CASAASGGDTQYF. In DNA form, the CDR3 reads TGTGCCAGCGCCGCTAGCGGGGGGGATACGCAGTATTTT.

The chain carries TRBV29-1 and TRBJ2-2; D is undetermined. This CDR3 has 14 residues. Germline CDR1 reads SQVTM; CDR2 reads ANQGSEA. V was trimmed by 3 bases and J by 0 bases, leaving 8 bases between them. The chain's CDR3 is CSVDFRPNTGELFF. In nucleotides, the CDR3 is TGCAGCGTTGATTTTCGTCCGAACACCGGGGAGCTGTTTTTT.

This chain links TRBV3-1 with TRBJ1-2; TRBD1 matches at 8 bases. V was clipped by 1 base and J by 7 bases; unmatched bases: 2. The CDR3 sequence is 13 residues long. CDR1 LGHDT and CDR2 YNNKEL come from the germline V gene (reference sequence). CDR3 sequence (DNA): TGTGCCAGCAGCCAAGGGACAGGGCGTGGCTACACCTTC. It translates to CASSQGTGRGYTF.

This clonotype was seen many times. This rearrangement joins TRBV6-5 to TRBJ2-7; 7 nucleotides match TRBD1. The CDR3 sequence is 14 residues long. Trimming at V came to 5 bases and at J to 2 bases, leaving 6 bases not matched to a gene. CDR1 and CDR2 (germline): MNHEY, SVGAGI. CDR3 protein: CASSPQGSPYEQYF. The CDR3 coding sequence is TGTGCCAGCAGTCCACAGGGGTCTCCCTACGAGCAGTACTTC.

The chain uses TRBV7-8 and TRBJ1-1, with D unresolved. V gave up 5 bases and J gave up 3 bases, with 10 bases separating them. Germline CDR1 reads SGHVS; CDR2 reads FQNEAQ. The CDR3 sequence is 13 residues long. The CDR3 region is CASSPQWDTEAFF. CDR3 in DNA: TGTGCCAGCAGCCCCCAATGGGACACTGAAGCTTTCTTT.

The chain carries TRBV28 and TRBJ1-1; D is ambiguous. This CDR3 contains 13 residues. Trimming stripped 8 bases from V and 4 bases from J, with 14 bases between. Per the germline V gene, CDR1 is MDHEN and CDR2 is SYDVKM. The CDR3 DNA sequence: TGTGCCAGCCACCGGGGAAGGATCACTGAAGCTTTCTTT. Its protein is CASHRGRITEAFF.

J is TRBJ1-5 and V is TRBV5-1; D might be TRBD1 (6 bases). This CDR3 has 16 amino acids. CDR1 and CDR2 from the germline V gene are SGHRS and YFSETQ. The V end lost 3 bases, the J end lost 1 base, and 14 bases lay between the germline ends. CDR3 sequence reads: CASSWGPGGSNQPQHF. The CDR3 DNA reads as TGCGCCAGCAGCTGGGGGCCAGGAGGGAGCAATCAGCCCCAGCATTTT.

With respect to this clonotype: This sequence may be a read error, since a much larger clone differs from it by one base. The rearrangement joins TRBV29-1 to TRBJ2-3, with 13 bases that match TRBD2. Trimming removed 7 bases from V and 5 bases from J; junction bases left unmatched: 6. The CDR3 contains 14 residues. The germline V gene has CDR1 SQVTM and CDR2 ANQGSEA. The CDR3, as DNA: TGCAGCGCCTGGACTAGCGGGAGCGGAGATACGCAGTATTTT. Translation gives CSAWTSGSGDTQYF.

V is TRBV20-1 and J is TRBJ2-7; a possible D gene is TRBD1 (5 bases). The germline CDR1 and CDR2 sequences are DFQATT and SNEGSKA (reference sequence). Trimming left V 8 bases short and J 4 bases short, with 18 bases between. This CDR3 is built from 13 residues. The DNA for the CDR3 is TGCAGTCCTCGCAGGGTCGAAGGATACGAGCAGTACTTC. Translating it yields CSPRRVEGYEQYF.

The chain couples TRBV20-1 to TRBJ2-1; D uncertain. This CDR3 is 15 amino acids long. The V end was cut by 1 base, the J end by 0 bases, with 10 bases between. Germline V gives CDR1 DFQATT, CDR2 SNEGSKA (reference sequence). CDR3 amino acids: CSARALSFSYNEQFF. In DNA, the CDR3 is TGCAGTGCTAGAGCGTTATCTTTCTCCTACAATGAGCAGTTCTTC.

The chain couples TRBV3-1 to TRBJ2-2, with TRBD1 matching over 11 bases. The CDR3 runs to 16 residues. Germline CDR1 is LGHDT and CDR2 is YNNKEL (reference sequence). The trim removed 1 base at V and 5 bases at J, leaving 3 bases unmatched. In DNA, the CDR3 is TGTGCCAGCAGCCAAGGCGGGACAGGGGGGACCGGGGAGCTGTTTTTT. It translates to CASSQGGTGGTGELFF.

The chain joins TRBV6-2 or TRBV6-3 to TRBJ2-3, with 11 bases lining up with TRBD1. CDR1 and CDR2 from the germline V gene are MNHEY and SVGEGT. This CDR3 region has 20 residues. With 3 bases clipped from V and 2 bases from J, the junction kept 16 bases outside the gene matches. The CDR3 coding sequence is TGTGCCAGCAGTTATCCCGGACAGGGGGCCGTTGTGCCCCACACAGATACGCAGTATTTT. Its protein is CASSYPGQGAVVPHTDTQYF.

The chain carries TRBV3-1 and TRBJ1-2, with 8 nucleotides matching TRBD1. Germline assignment: CDR1 LGHDT and CDR2 YNNKEL (reference sequence). The CDR3 has 15 amino acids. After removal of 1 base from V and 4 bases from J, the junction contained 5 bases not matched to a gene. CDR3 protein: CASSQGPGGVYGYTF. In DNA, the CDR3 is TGTGCCAGCAGCCAAGGTCCAGGGGGCGTCTATGGCTACACCTTC.

The chain carries TRBV3-1 and TRBJ2-1; 7 bases fit TRBD2. The V segment lost 1 base and the J segment 2 bases; nucleotides outside the gene matches: 2. CDR1 is LGHDT and CDR2 is YNNKEL in the germline V gene (reference sequence). This CDR3 comprises 15 residues. CDR3: CASSQAGLAYNEQFF. CDR3 DNA sequence: TGTGCCAGCAGCCAAGCCGGACTAGCCTACAATGAGCAGTTCTTC.

On this clonotype itself: Since no conserved phenylalanine or tryptophan closes the CDR3, a read error is the likely cause. The chain combines TRBV20-1 with TRBJ2-4; perhaps TRBD1 as D (6 bases). The CDR3 contains 14 residues. Germline lookup yields CDR1 DFQATT and CDR2 SNEGSKA (reference sequence). Deletions cut 1 base from V and 8 bases from J, with 15 bases between. CDR3 loop: CSARVSRGIDIQYL. CDR3 bases: TGCAGTGCTAGAGTTAGCAGGGGAATCGACATTCAGTACCTC.